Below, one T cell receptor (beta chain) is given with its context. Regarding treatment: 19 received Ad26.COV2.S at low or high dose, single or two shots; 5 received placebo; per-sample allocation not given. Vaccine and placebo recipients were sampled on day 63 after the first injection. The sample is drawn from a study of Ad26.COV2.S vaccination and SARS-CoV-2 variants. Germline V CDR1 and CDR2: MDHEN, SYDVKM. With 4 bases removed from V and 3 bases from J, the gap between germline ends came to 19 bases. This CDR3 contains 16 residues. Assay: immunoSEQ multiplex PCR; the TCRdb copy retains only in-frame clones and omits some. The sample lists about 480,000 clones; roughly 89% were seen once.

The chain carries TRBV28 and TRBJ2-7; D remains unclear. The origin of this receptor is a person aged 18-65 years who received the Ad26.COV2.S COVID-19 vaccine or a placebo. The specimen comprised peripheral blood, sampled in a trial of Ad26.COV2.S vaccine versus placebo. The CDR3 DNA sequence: TGTGCCAGCAGTTCTTTATCGTCGCGGCTCTACTACGAGCAGTACTTC. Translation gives CASSSLSSRLYYEQYF.